The subject of this entry is one TCR beta chain. Repertoires were generated with immunoSEQ multiplex PCR, while TCRdb's copy carries only in-frame clones and drops some. The table shows around 440,000 clones, with 70% to 90% occurring only once. In Seattle, patients joined the study during active infection and were tracked longitudinally. These data belong to a study of blood T cell repertoires in COVID-19. Between the trimmed V and J ends, which lost 5 bases and 0 bases, there was a span of 8 bases. The CDR3 extends over 13 amino acids. Germline V CDR1 and CDR2: KGHSH, LQKENI. Sequencing was carried out using peripheral blood. The receptor was derived from a woman between 45 and 65 years old with COVID-19, enrolled during active disease. The chain is built from TRBV18 and TRBJ2-7, with a tentative D call TRBD1 (5 bases). The CDR3 is CASSTRDSYEQYF. DNA for the CDR3: TGTGCCAGCTCAACCAGGGACTCCTACGAGCAGTACTTC.